Below, 3 T cell receptor beta chains from the same sample are listed, as sequenced in a study of response to subunit inactivated influenza vaccine (dated by TCRdb to between 2018 and 2020). The library was generated by RT-PCR. Sequencing was carried out with an Illumina HiSeq 2500. The public reads were quality trimmed at Q25 with fastp and then assembled into clones with MiXCR by TCRdb, keeping productive beta chains. Duplicate CDR3 protein sequences are folded into a single record with the most common DNA and genes. The table for this sample lists hundreds of thousands of distinct CDR3 sequences; approximately 15% of them were counted only once. In total, the top ten clones hold around 6.5% of the sample. The sequencing used PBMCs from blood, collected around two weeks before vaccination. Every receptor here comes from a man in his fifties who received an inactivated influenza vaccine. Donor details come from another sample of the same person, matched by shared clones.

This clonotype was seen once. A junction end diverges from the germline sequence, so it may reflect a read error. The chain recombines TRBV5-1 with TRBJ2-2, with TRBD1 identical over 10 bases. The CDR3 sequence is 19 residues long. The germline V gene has CDR1 SGHRS and CDR2 YFSETQ. The CDR3 bases are TGCGCCAGCAGCTTGGCCATGGGACAGGGGATCGCGAACACCGGGGAGCTGATTTTT. Translated: CASSLAMGQGIANTGELIF.

The chain is built from TRBV20-1 and TRBJ1-6; D is possibly TRBD1 (6 bases). V lost 1 base, J lost 10 bases, and 17 bases lay in between. Germline V CDR1 and CDR2: DFQATT, SNEGSKA (reference sequence). The CDR3 sequence is 15 residues long. The CDR3 spells CSARVSGGNGSPLHF. CDR3 bases: TGCAGTGCTAGAGTCTCCGGGGGCAACGGGTCACCCCTCCACTTT.

Ten or more counts support this clonotype. J is TRBJ1-1 and V is TRBV15, with 9 bases lining up with TRBD1. This CDR3 contains 16 residues. V was pared by 3 bases and J by 5 bases, with 10 bases of the junction left unmatched. Germline values: CDR1 LNHNV, CDR2 YYDKDF (reference sequence). The CDR3 region is CATSSLEGTGLTEAFF. The CDR3 DNA is TGTGCCACCAGCAGTCTAGAAGGGACAGGGCTTACTGAAGCTTTCTTT.